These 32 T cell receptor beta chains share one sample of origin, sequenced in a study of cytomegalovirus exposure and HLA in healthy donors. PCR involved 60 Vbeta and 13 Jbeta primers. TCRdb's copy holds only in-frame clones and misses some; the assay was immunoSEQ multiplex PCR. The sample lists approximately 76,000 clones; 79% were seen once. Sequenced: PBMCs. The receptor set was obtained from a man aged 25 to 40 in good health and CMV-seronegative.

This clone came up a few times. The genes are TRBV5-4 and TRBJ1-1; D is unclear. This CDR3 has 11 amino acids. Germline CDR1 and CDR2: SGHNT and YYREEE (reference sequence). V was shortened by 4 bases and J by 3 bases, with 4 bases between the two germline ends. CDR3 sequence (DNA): TGTGCCAGCAGCCTCGACACTGAAGCTTTCTTT. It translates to CASSLDTEAFF.

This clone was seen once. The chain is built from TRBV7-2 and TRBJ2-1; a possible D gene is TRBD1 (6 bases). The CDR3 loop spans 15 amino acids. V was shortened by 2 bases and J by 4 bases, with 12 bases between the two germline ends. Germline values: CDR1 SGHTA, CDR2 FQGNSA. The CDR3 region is CASSLSTGSYNEQFF. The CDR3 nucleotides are TGTGCCAGCAGCTTAAGCACAGGGAGTTACAATGAGCAGTTCTTC.

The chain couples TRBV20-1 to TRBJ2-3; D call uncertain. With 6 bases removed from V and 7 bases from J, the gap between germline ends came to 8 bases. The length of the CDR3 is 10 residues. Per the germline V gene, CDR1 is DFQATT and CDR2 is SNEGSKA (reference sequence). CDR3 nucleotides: TGCAGTGCCGAGTTTTATACGCAGTATTTT. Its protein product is CSAEFYTQYF.

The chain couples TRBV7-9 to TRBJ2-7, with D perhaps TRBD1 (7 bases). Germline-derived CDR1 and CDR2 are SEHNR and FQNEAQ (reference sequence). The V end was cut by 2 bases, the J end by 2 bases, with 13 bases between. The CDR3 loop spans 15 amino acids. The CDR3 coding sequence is TGTGCCAGCAGCTTATCGGCAGGGGGGACCTACGAGCAGTACTTC. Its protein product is CASSLSAGGTYEQYF.

The CDR3 DNA follows: TGTGCCAGCAGTCCGACAGGGGGCGCTTCATTCCGGACCTACGAGCAGTACTTC. As protein: CASSPTGGASFRTYEQYF. The chain uses TRBV28 and TRBJ2-7; 10 bases line up with TRBD1. The CDR3 consists of 18 residues. Germline CDR1 and CDR2: MDHEN and SYDVKM. The trim removed 5 bases at V and 2 bases at J, leaving 15 bases unmatched.

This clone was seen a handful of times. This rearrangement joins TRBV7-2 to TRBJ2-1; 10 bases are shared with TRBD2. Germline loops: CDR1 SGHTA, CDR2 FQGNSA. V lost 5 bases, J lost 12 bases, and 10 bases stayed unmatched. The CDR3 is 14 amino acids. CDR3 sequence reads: CASSPTGTSVGQFF. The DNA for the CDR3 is TGTGCCAGCAGCCCGACCGGGACTAGCGTGGGGCAGTTCTTC.

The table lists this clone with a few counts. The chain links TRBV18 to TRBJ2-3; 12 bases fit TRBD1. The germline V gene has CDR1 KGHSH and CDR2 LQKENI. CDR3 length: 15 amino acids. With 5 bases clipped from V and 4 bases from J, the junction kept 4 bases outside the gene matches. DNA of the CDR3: TGTGCCAGCTCAAGGGACAGGGGGCTCGCAGATACGCAGTATTTT. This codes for CASSRDRGLADTQYF.

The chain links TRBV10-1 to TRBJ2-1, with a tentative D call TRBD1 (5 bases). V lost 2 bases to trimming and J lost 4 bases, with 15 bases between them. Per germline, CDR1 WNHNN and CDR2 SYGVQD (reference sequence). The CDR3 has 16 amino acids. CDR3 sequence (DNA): TGCGCCAGCAGTGAGAGGGGAAAAAGCTTTTACAATGAGCAGTTCTTC. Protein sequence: CASSERGKSFYNEQFF.

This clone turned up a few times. The DNA for the CDR3 is TGCGCCAGCAGCCAAGATCCCCCAGGGGCCTCTGGAAACACCATATATTTT. Translated, it gives CASSQDPPGASGNTIYF. This sequence joins TRBV4-3 and TRBJ1-3, with TRBD1 as a possible D gene (6 bases). The CDR3 totals 17 residues. Germline V gene sequence: CDR1 LGHNA, CDR2 YSLEER. The V end was cut by 0 bases, the J end by 0 bases, with 12 bases between.

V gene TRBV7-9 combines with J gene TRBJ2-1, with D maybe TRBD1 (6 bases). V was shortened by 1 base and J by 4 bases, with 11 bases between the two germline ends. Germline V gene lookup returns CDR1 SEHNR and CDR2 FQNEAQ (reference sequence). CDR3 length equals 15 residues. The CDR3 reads CASSLDGQFYNEQFF. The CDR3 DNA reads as TGTGCCAGCAGCTTAGATGGACAGTTTTACAATGAGCAGTTCTTC.

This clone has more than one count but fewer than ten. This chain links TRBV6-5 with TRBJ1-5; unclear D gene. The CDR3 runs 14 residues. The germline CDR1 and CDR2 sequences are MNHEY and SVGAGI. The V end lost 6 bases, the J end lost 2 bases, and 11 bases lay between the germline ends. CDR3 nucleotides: TGTGCCAGCAGCCCGAACACCGGCAATCAGCCCCAGCATTTT. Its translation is CASSPNTGNQPQHF.

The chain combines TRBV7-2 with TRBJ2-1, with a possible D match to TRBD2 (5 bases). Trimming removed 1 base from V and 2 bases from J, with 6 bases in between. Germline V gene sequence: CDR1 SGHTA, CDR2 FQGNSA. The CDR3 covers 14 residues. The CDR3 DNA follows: TGTGCCAGCAGCTTAGAAGCGGCCTACAATGAGCAGTTCTTC. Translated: CASSLEAAYNEQFF.

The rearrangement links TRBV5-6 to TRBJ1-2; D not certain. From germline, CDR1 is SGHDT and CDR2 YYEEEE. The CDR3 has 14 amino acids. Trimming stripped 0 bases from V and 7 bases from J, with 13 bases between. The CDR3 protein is CASSLATGISGYTF. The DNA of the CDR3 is TGTGCCAGCAGCTTGGCCACGGGGATCTCTGGCTACACCTTC.

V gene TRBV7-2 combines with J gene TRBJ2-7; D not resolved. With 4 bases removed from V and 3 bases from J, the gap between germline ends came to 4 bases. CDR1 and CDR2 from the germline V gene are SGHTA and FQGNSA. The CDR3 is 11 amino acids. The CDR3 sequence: CASSSYYEQYF. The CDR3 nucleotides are TGTGCCAGCAGCTCTTACTACGAGCAGTACTTC.

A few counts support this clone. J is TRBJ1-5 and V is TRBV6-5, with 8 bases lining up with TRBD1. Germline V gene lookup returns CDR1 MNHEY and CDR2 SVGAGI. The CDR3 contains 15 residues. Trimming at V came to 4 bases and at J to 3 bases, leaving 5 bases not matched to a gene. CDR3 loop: CASSLSRGPNQPQHF. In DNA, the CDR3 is TGTGCCAGCAGTTTGTCCAGGGGGCCCAATCAGCCCCAGCATTTT.

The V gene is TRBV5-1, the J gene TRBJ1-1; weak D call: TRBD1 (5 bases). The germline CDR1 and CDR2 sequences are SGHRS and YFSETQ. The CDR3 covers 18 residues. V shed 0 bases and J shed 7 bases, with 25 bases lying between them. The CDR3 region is CASSLAGGRRPPGSEAFF. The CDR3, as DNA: TGCGCCAGCAGCTTGGCGGGGGGACGAAGACCCCCCGGGAGTGAAGCTTTCTTT.

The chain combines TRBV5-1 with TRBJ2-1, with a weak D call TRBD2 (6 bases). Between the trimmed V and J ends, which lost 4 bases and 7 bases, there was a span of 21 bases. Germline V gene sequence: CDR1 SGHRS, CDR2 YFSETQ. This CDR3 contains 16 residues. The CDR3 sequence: CASSPLNGGTVNEQFF. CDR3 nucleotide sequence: TGCGCCAGCAGCCCCTTGAACGGGGGAACTGTGAATGAGCAGTTCTTC.

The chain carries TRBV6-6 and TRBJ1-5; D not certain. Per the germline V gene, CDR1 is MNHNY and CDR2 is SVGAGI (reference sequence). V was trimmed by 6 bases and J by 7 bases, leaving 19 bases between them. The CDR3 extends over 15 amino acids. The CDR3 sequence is CASSPPSAGFQPQHF. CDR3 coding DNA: TGTGCCAGCAGCCCTCCTTCGGCAGGTTTCCAGCCCCAGCATTTT.

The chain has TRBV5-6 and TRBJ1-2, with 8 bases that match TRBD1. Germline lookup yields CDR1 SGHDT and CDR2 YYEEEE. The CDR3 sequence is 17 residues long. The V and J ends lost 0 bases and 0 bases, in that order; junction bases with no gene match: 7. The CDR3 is CASSLVQGAGTNYGYTF. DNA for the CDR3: TGTGCCAGCAGCTTGGTGCAGGGGGCGGGGACTAACTATGGCTACACCTTC.

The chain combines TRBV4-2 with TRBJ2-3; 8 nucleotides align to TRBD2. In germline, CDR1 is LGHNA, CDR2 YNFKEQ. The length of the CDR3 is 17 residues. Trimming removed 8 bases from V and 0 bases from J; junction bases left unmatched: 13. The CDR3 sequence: CASGLYKLAESTDTQYF. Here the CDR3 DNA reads TGTGCCAGCGGACTATACAAACTAGCGGAGAGCACAGATACGCAGTATTTT.

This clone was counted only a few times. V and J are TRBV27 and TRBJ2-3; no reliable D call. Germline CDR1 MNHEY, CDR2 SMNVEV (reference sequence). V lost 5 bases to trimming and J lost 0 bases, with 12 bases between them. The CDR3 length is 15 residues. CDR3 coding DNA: TGTGCCAGCAGTCAGGCCGGTTATAGCACAGATACGCAGTATTTT. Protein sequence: CASSQAGYSTDTQYF.

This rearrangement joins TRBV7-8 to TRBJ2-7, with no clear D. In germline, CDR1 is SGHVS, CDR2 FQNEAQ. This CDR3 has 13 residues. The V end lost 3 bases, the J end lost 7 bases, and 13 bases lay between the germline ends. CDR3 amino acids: CASSFSPMFEQYF. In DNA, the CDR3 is TGTGCCAGCAGCTTTTCCCCTATGTTTGAGCAGTACTTC.

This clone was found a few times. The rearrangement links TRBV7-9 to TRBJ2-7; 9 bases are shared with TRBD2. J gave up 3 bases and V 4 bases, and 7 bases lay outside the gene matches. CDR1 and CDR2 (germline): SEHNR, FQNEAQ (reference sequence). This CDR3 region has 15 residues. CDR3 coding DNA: TGTGCCAGCAGCTCAAGACTAGCGGAGATCTACGAGCAGTACTTC. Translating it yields CASSSRLAEIYEQYF.

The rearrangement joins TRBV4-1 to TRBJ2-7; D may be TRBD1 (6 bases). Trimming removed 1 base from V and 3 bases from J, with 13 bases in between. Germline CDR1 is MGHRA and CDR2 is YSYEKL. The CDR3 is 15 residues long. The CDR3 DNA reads TGCGCCAGCAGCCAAGCTACAGGGCAACTCTACGAGCAGTACTTC. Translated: CASSQATGQLYEQYF.

The CDR3 reads CASSVVTQEEDEAFF. DNA of the CDR3: TGTGCCAGCAGCGTAGTTACCCAAGAGGAGGATGAAGCTTTCTTT. The chain recombines TRBV9 with TRBJ1-1; D unclear. Germline values: CDR1 SGDLS, CDR2 YYNGEE. Deletions cut 0 bases from V and 7 bases from J, with 16 bases between. This CDR3 has 15 residues.

DNA for the CDR3: TGTGCCTGGAGTCAAAACAGGGGGAGATTCTATGGCTACACCTTC. Its translation: CAWSQNRGRFYGYTF. The chain employs TRBV30 and TRBJ1-2; 8 positions match TRBD1. V shed 2 bases and J 4 bases; nucleotides not matched to a gene: 9. In germline, CDR1 is GTSNPN, CDR2 SVGIG (reference sequence). The CDR3 runs 15 residues.

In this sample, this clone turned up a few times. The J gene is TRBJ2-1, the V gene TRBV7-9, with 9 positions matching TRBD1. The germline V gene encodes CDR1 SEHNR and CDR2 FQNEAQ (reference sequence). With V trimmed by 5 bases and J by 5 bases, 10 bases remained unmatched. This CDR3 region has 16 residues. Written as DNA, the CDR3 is TGTGCCAGCAGCGCGAGTCGGGACAGGGATAACAATGAGCAGTTCTTC. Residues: CASSASRDRDNNEQFF. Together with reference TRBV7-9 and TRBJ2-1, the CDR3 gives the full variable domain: DTGVSQNPRHKITKRGQNVTFRCDPISEHNRLYWYRQTLGQGPEFLTYFQNEAQLEKSRLLSDRFSAERPKGSFSTLEIQRTEQGDSAMYLCASSASRDRDNNEQFFGPGTRLTVL.

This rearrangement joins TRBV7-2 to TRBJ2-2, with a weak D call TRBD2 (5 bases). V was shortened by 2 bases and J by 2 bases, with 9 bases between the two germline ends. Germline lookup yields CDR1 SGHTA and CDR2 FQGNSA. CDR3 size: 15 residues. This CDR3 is CASSLRAVNTGELFF. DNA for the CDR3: TGTGCCAGCAGCTTACGAGCGGTCAACACCGGGGAGCTGTTTTTT.

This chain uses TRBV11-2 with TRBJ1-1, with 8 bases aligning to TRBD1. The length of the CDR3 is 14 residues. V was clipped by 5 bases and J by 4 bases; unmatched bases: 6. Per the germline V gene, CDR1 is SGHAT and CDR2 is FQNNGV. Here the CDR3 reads CASSRSTGGTEAFF. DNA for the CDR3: TGTGCCAGCAGCCGTAGCACAGGGGGCACTGAAGCTTTCTTT.

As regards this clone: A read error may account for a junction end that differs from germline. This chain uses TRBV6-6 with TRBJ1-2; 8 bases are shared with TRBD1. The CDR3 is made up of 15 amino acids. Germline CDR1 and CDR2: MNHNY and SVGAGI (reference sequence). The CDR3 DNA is TGTACCAGCAGTTTATCAGGGGGCGGAAACTATGGCTACACCTTC. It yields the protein CTSSLSGGGNYGYTF.

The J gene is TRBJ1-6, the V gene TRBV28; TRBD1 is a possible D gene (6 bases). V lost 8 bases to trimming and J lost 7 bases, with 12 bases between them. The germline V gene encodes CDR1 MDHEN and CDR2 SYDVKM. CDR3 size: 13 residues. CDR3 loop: CASFGQQNSPLHF. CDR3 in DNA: TGTGCCAGCTTCGGACAGCAGAATTCACCCCTCCACTTT.

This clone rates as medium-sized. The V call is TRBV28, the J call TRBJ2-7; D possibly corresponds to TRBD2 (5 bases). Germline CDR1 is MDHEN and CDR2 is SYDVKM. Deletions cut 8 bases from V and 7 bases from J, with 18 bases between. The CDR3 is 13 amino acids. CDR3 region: CASSGGGPEEQYF. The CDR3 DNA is TGTGCCAGCTCTGGAGGCGGACCCGAGGAGCAGTACTTC.